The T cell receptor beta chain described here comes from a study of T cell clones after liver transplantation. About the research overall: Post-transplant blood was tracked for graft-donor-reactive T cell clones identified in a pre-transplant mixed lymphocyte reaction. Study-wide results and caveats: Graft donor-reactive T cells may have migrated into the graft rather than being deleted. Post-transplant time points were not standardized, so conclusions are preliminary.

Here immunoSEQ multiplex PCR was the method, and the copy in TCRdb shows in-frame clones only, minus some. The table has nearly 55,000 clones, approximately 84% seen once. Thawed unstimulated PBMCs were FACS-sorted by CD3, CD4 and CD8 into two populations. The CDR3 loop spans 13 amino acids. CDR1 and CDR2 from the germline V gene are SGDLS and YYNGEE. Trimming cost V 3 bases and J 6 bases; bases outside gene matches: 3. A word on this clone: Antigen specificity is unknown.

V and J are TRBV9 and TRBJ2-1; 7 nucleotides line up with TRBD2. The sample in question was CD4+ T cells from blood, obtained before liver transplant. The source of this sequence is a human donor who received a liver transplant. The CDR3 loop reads CASSARLANEQFF. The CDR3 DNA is TGTGCCAGCAGCGCCCGACTAGCCAATGAGCAGTTCTTC.